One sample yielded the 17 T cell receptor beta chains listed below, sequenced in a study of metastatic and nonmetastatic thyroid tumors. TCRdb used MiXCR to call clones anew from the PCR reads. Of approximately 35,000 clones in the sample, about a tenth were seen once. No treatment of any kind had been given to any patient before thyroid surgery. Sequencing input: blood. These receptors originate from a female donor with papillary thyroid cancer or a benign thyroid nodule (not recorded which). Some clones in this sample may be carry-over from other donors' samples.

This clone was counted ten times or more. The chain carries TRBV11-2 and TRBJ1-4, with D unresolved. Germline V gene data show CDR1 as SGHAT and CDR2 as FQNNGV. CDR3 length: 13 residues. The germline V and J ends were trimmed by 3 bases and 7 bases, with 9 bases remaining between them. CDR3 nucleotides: TGTGCCAGCAGCTTCCCAAGTGCTGAAAAACTGTTTTTT. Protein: CASSFPSAEKLFF.

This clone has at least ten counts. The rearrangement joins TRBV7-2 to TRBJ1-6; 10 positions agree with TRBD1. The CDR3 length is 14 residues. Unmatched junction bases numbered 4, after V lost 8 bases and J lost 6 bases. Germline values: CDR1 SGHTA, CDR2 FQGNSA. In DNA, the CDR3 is TGTGCCAGCCAGGGACAGGGGACTAATTCACCCCTCCACTTT. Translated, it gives CASQGQGTNSPLHF.

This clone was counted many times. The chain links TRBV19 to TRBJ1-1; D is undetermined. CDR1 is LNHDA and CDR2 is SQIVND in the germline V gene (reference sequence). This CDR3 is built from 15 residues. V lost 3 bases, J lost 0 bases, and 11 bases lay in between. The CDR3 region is CASSIGLLLNTEAFF. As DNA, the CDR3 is TGTGCCAGTAGTATTGGACTACTCTTGAACACTGAAGCTTTCTTT. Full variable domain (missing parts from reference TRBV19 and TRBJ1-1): DGGITQSPKYLFRKEGQNVTLSCEQNLNHDAMYWYRQDPGQGLRLIYYSQIVNDFQKGDIAEGYSVSREKKESFPLTVTSAQKNPTAFYLCASSIGLLLNTEAFFGQGTRLTVV.

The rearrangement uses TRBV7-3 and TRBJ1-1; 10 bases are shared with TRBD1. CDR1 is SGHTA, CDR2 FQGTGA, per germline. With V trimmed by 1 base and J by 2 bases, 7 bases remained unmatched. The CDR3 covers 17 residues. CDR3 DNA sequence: TGTGCCAGCAGCTTAAGGGGGTGGGACAGGGGAAACACTGAAGCTTTCTTT. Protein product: CASSLRGWDRGNTEAFF.

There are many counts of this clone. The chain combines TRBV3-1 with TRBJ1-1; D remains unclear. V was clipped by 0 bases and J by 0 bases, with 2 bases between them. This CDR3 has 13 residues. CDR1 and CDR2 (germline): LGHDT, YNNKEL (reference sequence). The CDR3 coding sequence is TGTGCCAGCAGCCAAGATCTGAACACTGAAGCTTTCTTT. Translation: CASSQDLNTEAFF. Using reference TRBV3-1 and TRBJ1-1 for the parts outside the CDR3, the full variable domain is DTAVSQTPKYLVTQMGNDKSIKCEQNLGHDTMYWYKQDSKKFLKIMFSYNNKELIINETVPNRFSPKSPDKAHLNLHINSLELGDSAVYFCASSQDLNTEAFFGQGTRLTVV.

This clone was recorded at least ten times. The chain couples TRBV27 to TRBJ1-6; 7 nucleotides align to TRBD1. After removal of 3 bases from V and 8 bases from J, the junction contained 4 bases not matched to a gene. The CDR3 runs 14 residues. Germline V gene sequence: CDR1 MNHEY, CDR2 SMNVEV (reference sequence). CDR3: CASSFWDRDSPLHF. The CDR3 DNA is TGTGCCAGCAGTTTCTGGGACAGAGATTCACCCCTCCACTTT.

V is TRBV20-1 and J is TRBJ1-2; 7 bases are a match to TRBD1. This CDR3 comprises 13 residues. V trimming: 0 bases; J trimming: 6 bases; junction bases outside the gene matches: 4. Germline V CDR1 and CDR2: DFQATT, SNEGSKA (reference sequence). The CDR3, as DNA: TGCAGTGCTAGAGAAGACAGGGTTGATGGCTACACCTTC. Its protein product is CSAREDRVDGYTF.

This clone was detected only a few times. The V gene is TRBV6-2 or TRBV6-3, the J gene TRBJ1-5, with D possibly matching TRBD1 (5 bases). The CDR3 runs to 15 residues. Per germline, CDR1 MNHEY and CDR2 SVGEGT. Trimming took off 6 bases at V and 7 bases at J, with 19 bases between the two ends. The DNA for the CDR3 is TGTGCCAGCAGGTCGGGGTCGGGGCAGATGCAGCCCCAGCATTTT. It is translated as CASRSGSGQMQPQHF.

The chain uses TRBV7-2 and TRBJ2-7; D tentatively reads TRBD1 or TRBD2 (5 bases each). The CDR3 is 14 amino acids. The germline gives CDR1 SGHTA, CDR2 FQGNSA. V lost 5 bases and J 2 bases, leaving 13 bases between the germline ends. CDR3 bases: TGTGCCAGCAGCCCGGGACGGGCCGCCTACGAGCAGTACTTC. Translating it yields CASSPGRAAYEQYF.

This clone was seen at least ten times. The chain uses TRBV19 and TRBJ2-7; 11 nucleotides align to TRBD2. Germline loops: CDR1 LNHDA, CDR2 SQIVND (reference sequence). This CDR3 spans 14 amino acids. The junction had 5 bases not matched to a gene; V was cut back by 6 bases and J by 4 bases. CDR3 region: CASSPLAGAYEQYF. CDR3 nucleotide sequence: TGTGCCAGTAGCCCACTAGCGGGAGCGTACGAGCAGTACTTC. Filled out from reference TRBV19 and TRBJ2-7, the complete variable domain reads DGGITQSPKYLFRKEGQNVTLSCEQNLNHDAMYWYRQDPGQGLRLIYYSQIVNDFQKGDIAEGYSVSREKKESFPLTVTSAQKNPTAFYLCASSPLAGAYEQYFGPGTRLTVT.

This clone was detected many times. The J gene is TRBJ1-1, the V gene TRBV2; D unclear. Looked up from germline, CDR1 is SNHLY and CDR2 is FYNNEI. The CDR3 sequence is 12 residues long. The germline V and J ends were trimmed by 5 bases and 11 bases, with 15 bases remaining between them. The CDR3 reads CASSTRITEAFF. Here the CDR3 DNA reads TGTGCCAGCAGTACTCGGATAACAGAGGCTTTCTTT.

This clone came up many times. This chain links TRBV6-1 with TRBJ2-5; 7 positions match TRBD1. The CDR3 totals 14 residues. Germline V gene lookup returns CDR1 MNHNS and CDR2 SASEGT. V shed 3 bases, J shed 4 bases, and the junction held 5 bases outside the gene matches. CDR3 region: CASSDPTGLETQYF. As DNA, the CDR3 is TGTGCCAGCAGTGACCCGACAGGGTTAGAGACCCAGTACTTC.

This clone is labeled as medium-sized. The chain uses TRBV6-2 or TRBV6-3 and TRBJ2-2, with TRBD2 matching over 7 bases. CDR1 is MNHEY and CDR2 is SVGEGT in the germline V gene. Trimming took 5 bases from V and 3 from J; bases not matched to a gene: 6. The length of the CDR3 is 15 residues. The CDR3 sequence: CASSTGGLDTGELFF. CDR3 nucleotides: TGTGCCAGCAGTACGGGGGGACTTGACACCGGGGAGCTGTTTTTT.

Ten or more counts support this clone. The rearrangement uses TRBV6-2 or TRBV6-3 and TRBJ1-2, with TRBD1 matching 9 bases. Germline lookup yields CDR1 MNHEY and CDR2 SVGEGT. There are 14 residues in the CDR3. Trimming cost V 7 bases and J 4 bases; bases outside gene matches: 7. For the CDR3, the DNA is TGTGCCAGCATTGATCCGGGACAGGGCTATGGCTACACCTTC. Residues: CASIDPGQGYGYTF.

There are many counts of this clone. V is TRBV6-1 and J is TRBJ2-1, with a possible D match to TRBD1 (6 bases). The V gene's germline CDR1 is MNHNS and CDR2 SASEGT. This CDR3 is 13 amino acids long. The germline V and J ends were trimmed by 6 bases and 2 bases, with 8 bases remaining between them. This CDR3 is CASRRDTYNEQFF. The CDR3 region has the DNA TGTGCCAGCAGACGGGACACCTACAATGAGCAGTTCTTC.

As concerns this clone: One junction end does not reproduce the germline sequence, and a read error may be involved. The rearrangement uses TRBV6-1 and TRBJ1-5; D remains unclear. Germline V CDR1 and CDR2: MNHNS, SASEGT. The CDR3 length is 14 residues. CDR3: CASCRRGTNQSQHF. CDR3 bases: TGTGCCAGCTGCCGACGGGGTACTAATCAGTCCCAGCATTTT.

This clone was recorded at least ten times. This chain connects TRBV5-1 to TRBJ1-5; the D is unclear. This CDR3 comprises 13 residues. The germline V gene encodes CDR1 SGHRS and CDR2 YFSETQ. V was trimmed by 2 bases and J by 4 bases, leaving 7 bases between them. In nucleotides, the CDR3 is TGCGCCAGCAGCTTACGGGGTAATCAGCCCCAGCATTTT. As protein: CASSLRGNQPQHF.